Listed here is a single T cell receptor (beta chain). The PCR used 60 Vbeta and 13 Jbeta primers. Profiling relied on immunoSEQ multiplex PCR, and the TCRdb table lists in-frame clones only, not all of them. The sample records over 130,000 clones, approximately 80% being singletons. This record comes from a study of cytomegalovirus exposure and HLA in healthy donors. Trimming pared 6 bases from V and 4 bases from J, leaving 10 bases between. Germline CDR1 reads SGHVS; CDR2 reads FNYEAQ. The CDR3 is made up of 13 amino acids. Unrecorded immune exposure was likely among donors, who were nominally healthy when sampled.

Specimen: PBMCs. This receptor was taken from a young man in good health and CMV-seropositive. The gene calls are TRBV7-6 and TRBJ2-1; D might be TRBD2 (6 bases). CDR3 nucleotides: TGTGCCAGCAGATCCGGGACTTACAATGAGCAGTTCTTC. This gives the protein CASRSGTYNEQFF.